Sequencing of this T cell receptor beta chain was carried out in a study of T cell responses to AZD1222 COVID-19 vaccine. Overall study findings and caveats: The span of vaccine-associated CD4 TCRs extended across spike, with dominance at 160-218 and 743-854.

On this clone: The target antigen is unknown.

CDR3 size: 16 residues. Deletions cut 5 bases from V and 2 bases from J, with 16 bases between. CDR1 SSHAT and CDR2 FNYEAQ come from the germline V gene (reference sequence). Using immunoSEQ multiplex PCR, the repertoire was profiled, and TCRdb retains in-frame clones only, with some absent. The table includes approximately 90,000 clones, 70% to 90% detected once. The TCR comes from an adult who received the AZD1222 COVID-19 vaccine. V and J are TRBV7-7 and TRBJ1-3, with D unresolved. Sequencing was performed on peripheral blood, taken 28 days after the second AZD1222 dose. CDR3 bases: TGTGCCAGCAGCCCCTCGCCGGCAGGCACTGGAAACACCATATATTTT. Amino acid sequence: CASSPSPAGTGNTIYF.